A selection of T cell receptor beta chains follows, all from one sample in a study of blood T cell repertoires in COVID-19. Profiling relied on immunoSEQ multiplex PCR, and the TCRdb table lists in-frame clones only, not all of them. Of about 360,000 clones listed, over 75% are singletons. What was sequenced was PBMCs or T cells enriched from blood (not recorded which). The origin of the receptors is a man aged 25-45 years who had recovered from COVID-19. Both conserved end residues are part of each CDR3. D genes are given only for firm matches. Size is stated for part of the rows, as once, few or many counts, or as a class when the clone is expanded.

clone_size j_call v_call d_call cdr3_aa cdr3_nt
. TRBJ1-1 TRBV5-4 . CASSLAGLGNTEAFF TGTGCCAGCAGCTTGGCGGGGTTGGGGAACACTGAAGCTTTCTTT
. TRBJ1-1 TRBV27 TRBD1 CASKFRDRAATEAFF TGTGCCAGCAAATTTCGGGACAGGGCCGCCACTGAAGCTTTCTTT
. TRBJ2-7 TRBV5-1 . CASRSLQQGAYEQYF TGCGCCAGCCGATCACTTCAACAGGGCGCATACGAGCAGTACTTC
. TRBJ2-1 TRBV13 . CASSLGLLSSDRYHEQFF TGTGCCAGCAGCTTAGGCCTACTGAGTTCTGACAGGTATCATGAGCAGTTCTTC
once TRBJ2-1 TRBV27 . CASRPAMSSYNEQFF TGTGCCAGCAGACCAGCGATGAGCTCCTACAATGAGCAGTTCTTC
once TRBJ1-1 TRBV7-2 . CASSLVARGTEAFF TGTGCCAGCAGCTTAGTTGCGCGGGGCACTGAAGCTTTCTTT
. TRBJ2-1 TRBV7-2 TRBD1 CASAKGALSGNEQFF TGTGCCAGCGCTAAGGGGGCCCTCTCCGGCAATGAGCAGTTCTTC
. TRBJ2-2 TRBV10-1 . CASSSGAANTGELFF TGCGCCAGCAGTTCTGGGGCAGCCAACACCGGGGAGCTGTTTTTT
. TRBJ1-1 TRBV19 . CASKAGLGSGYEAFF TGTGCCAGTAAGGCTGGACTGGGCTCCGGATATGAAGCTTTCTTT
. TRBJ2-1 TRBV5-4 . CASSLGPPGMNEQFF TGTGCCAGCAGCTTGGGACCCCCGGGTATGAATGAGCAGTTCTTC
. TRBJ1-1 TRBV5-6 . CASSLEFIEAFF TGTGCCAGCAGCCTGGAATTCATTGAAGCTTTCTTT
. TRBJ1-1 TRBV19 . CASKRTENTEAFF TGTGCCAGTAAAAGGACAGAAAACACTGAAGCTTTCTTT
. TRBJ2-4 TRBV9 . CASSSPGLNIQYF TGTGCCAGCAGCTCCCCCGGGTTAAACATTCAGTACTTC
. TRBJ1-3 TRBV30 . CAWSPGPDNTIYF TGTGCCTGGAGCCCTGGGCCCGACAACACCATATATTTT
. TRBJ1-4 TRBV18 TRBD1 CASSPLGGTGLDEKLFF TGTGCCAGCTCACCGCTGGGGGGGACAGGCCTGGATGAAAAACTGTTTTTT
. TRBJ1-5 TRBV19 . CASSRGGNGNQPQHF TGTGCCAGTAGTAGGGGGGGGAACGGCAATCAGCCCCAGCATTTT
. TRBJ1-2 TRBV2 . CASRDRPSGPTNYGYTF TGTGCCAGCAGAGACCGCCCTTCAGGGCCAACCAACTATGGCTACACCTTC
. TRBJ1-1 TRBV11-2 TRBD1 CASSLAGTGFSEAFF TGTGCCAGCAGCTTAGCCGGGACAGGGTTCTCTGAAGCTTTCTTT
. TRBJ1-1 TRBV7-9 . CASSFFGANTEAFF TGTGCCAGCAGCTTTTTTGGGGCGAACACTGAAGCTTTCTTT
few TRBJ1-2 TRBV27 TRBD1 CASSPDRVGGYTF TGTGCCAGCAGTCCCGACAGGGTGGGAGGCTACACCTTC
once TRBJ1-1 TRBV11-2 . CASSLEGAGAFF TGTGCCAGCAGCTTAGAGGGGGCCGGGGCTTTCTTT
. TRBJ1-2 TRBV27 . CATSRDRSNYGYTF TGTGCCACCAGCCGGGATAGATCTAACTATGGCTACACCTTC